Listed below are T cell receptor beta chains from one sample, sequenced in a study of OX40 agonist ivuxolimab in advanced cancers. The table came from immunoSEQ multiplex PCR; TCRdb's copy has only in-frame clones and leaves some out. The data contain 85,000 to 130,000 clones, 90% of them seen just once; the ten biggest clones take up approximately 0.34%. The sequenced sample was CD4+ or CD8+ T cells sorted from blood, obtained in a trial of the OX40 agonist ivuxolimab. These receptors came from an adult with an advanced solid tumor such as melanoma, head and neck, liver or kidney cancer. Each CDR3 is given with its conserved first and last residue. D genes are given only for firm matches. Only some rows state a clone size, as once, few, many or a class for expanded clones.

clone_size: few; v_call: TRBV2; d_call: NA; cdr3_length: 17; j_call: TRBJ1-1; cdr3_aa: CASSEGGGWGRRTEAFF; cdr3_nt: TGTGCCAGCAGTGAAGGGGGTGGCTGGGGGCGTAGAACTGAAGCTTTCTTT
clone_size: NA; v_call: TRBV29-1; d_call: NA; cdr3_length: 13; j_call: TRBJ2-5; cdr3_aa: CSAQLGTQETQYF; cdr3_nt: TGCAGCGCCCAACTCGGGACACAAGAGACCCAGTACTTC
clone_size: NA; v_call: TRBV6-5; d_call: NA; cdr3_length: 14; j_call: TRBJ1-2; cdr3_aa: CASSYAGLGGGYTF; cdr3_nt: TGTGCCAGCAGTTATGCGGGATTGGGGGGTGGCTACACCTTC
clone_size: NA; v_call: TRBV5-1; d_call: TRBD1; cdr3_length: 15; j_call: TRBJ2-3; cdr3_aa: CASSKRTGDTDTQYF; cdr3_nt: TGCGCCAGCAGCAAACGGACAGGCGACACAGATACGCAGTATTTT
clone_size: NA; v_call: TRBV28; d_call: TRBD1; cdr3_length: 16; j_call: TRBJ1-5; cdr3_aa: CASRLDRGNHNQPQHF; cdr3_nt: TGTGCCAGCAGACTGGACAGGGGGAATCACAATCAGCCCCAGCATTTT
clone_size: NA; v_call: TRBV2; d_call: NA; cdr3_length: 16; j_call: TRBJ2-5; cdr3_aa: CASSGPIGGRTERQYF; cdr3_nt: TGTGCCAGCAGTGGCCCGATTGGGGGCCGCACGGAGCGCCAGTACTTC
clone_size: NA; v_call: TRBV21-1; d_call: NA; cdr3_length: 13; j_call: TRBJ2-7; cdr3_aa: CASIHRQQYEQYF; cdr3_nt: TGTGCCAGCATTCACCGGCAACAGTACGAGCAGTACTTC
clone_size: NA; v_call: TRBV25-1; d_call: NA; cdr3_length: 12; j_call: TRBJ1-5; cdr3_aa: CASSYGNQPQHF; cdr3_nt: TGTGCCAGCAGTTACGGGAATCAGCCCCAGCATTTT
clone_size: NA; v_call: TRBV6-5; d_call: NA; cdr3_length: 11; j_call: TRBJ1-2; cdr3_aa: CASSNNYGYTF; cdr3_nt: TGTGCCAGCAGTAACAACTATGGCTACACCTTC
clone_size: NA; v_call: TRBV29-1; d_call: TRBD2; cdr3_length: 14; j_call: TRBJ2-1; cdr3_aa: CSVWPSGPRGEQFF; cdr3_nt: TGCAGCGTTTGGCCTAGCGGACCGAGGGGTGAGCAGTTCTTC
clone_size: NA; v_call: TRBV5-1; d_call: TRBD2; cdr3_length: 17; j_call: TRBJ2-1; cdr3_aa: CASRGTGLAGANNEQFF; cdr3_nt: TGCGCCAGCAGAGGGACCGGACTAGCGGGAGCCAACAATGAGCAGTTCTTC
clone_size: NA; v_call: TRBV7-2; d_call: NA; cdr3_length: 14; j_call: TRBJ2-7; cdr3_aa: CASRSVVGGHEQYF; cdr3_nt: TGTGCCAGCAGATCGGTGGTCGGGGGACACGAGCAGTACTTC
clone_size: NA; v_call: TRBV11-3; d_call: TRBD1; cdr3_length: 13; j_call: TRBJ1-2; cdr3_aa: CASSSQTGYGYTF; cdr3_nt: TGTGCCAGCAGCTCTCAGACAGGGTATGGCTACACCTTC
clone_size: NA; v_call: TRBV9; d_call: NA; cdr3_length: 15; j_call: TRBJ2-5; cdr3_aa: CASSVGLAEQETQYF; cdr3_nt: TGTGCCAGCAGCGTAGGTCTAGCAGAACAAGAGACCCAGTACTTC
clone_size: NA; v_call: TRBV6-5; d_call: TRBD2; cdr3_length: 14; j_call: TRBJ2-7; cdr3_aa: CASSDASGIYEQYF; cdr3_nt: TGTGCCAGCAGTGACGCTAGCGGGATTTACGAGCAGTACTTC
clone_size: NA; v_call: TRBV19; d_call: NA; cdr3_length: 14; j_call: TRBJ2-7; cdr3_aa: CASSMGPDSYEQYF; cdr3_nt: TGTGCCAGTAGTATGGGACCGGACTCCTACGAGCAGTACTTC
clone_size: NA; v_call: TRBV5-1; d_call: NA; cdr3_length: 14; j_call: TRBJ2-7; cdr3_aa: CASSLVSGPYEQYF; cdr3_nt: TGCGCCAGCAGCTTGGTGTCAGGGCCCTACGAGCAGTACTTC
clone_size: NA; v_call: TRBV27; d_call: TRBD2; cdr3_length: 15; j_call: TRBJ2-5; cdr3_aa: CASSFRGRGRETQYF; cdr3_nt: TGTGCCAGCAGTTTCCGGGGGAGGGGCAGGGAGACCCAGTACTTC
clone_size: NA; v_call: TRBV5-1; d_call: NA; cdr3_length: 16; j_call: TRBJ2-5; cdr3_aa: CASSLMREALFETQYF; cdr3_nt: TGCGCCAGCAGCTTGATGCGGGAAGCGCTGTTCGAGACCCAGTACTTC
clone_size: NA; v_call: TRBV19; d_call: NA; cdr3_length: 15; j_call: TRBJ2-3; cdr3_aa: CASSSVGDSTDTQYF; cdr3_nt: TGTGCCAGTAGTAGCGTGGGGGACAGCACAGATACGCAGTATTTT
clone_size: NA; v_call: TRBV5-4; d_call: NA; cdr3_length: 14; j_call: TRBJ1-2; cdr3_aa: CASSLVSTVDGYTF; cdr3_nt: TGTGCCAGCAGCTTGGTATCGACAGTCGATGGCTACACCTTC
clone_size: NA; v_call: TRBV28; d_call: TRBD2; cdr3_length: 16; j_call: TRBJ2-1; cdr3_aa: CASSTLTSGRRNEQFF; cdr3_nt: TGTGCCAGCAGTACCCTAACTAGCGGGAGGAGGAATGAGCAGTTCTTC
clone_size: NA; v_call: TRBV28; d_call: NA; cdr3_length: 13; j_call: TRBJ2-7; cdr3_aa: CASSPRNDYEQYF; cdr3_nt: TGTGCCAGCAGTCCCCGGAACGATTACGAGCAGTACTTC
clone_size: once; v_call: TRBV7-2; d_call: TRBD1; cdr3_length: 16; j_call: TRBJ1-3; cdr3_aa: CASSVPGGLGGNTIYF; cdr3_nt: TGTGCCAGCAGCGTACCAGGGGGCTTGGGCGGAAACACCATATATTTT
clone_size: NA; v_call: TRBV5-1; d_call: NA; cdr3_length: 14; j_call: TRBJ1-4; cdr3_aa: CASARGAVNEKLFF; cdr3_nt: TGCGCCAGCGCCCGGGGGGCCGTTAATGAAAAACTGTTTTTT
clone_size: NA; v_call: TRBV7-6; d_call: TRBD1; cdr3_length: 13; j_call: TRBJ1-4; cdr3_aa: CASSRGTAEKLFF; cdr3_nt: TGTGCCAGCAGCCGTGGGACAGCTGAAAAACTGTTTTTT
clone_size: NA; v_call: TRBV28; d_call: TRBD2; cdr3_length: 14; j_call: TRBJ2-5; cdr3_aa: CASLTSGIQETQYF; cdr3_nt: TGTGCCAGCCTGACTAGCGGGATACAAGAGACCCAGTACTTC
clone_size: NA; v_call: TRBV4-2; d_call: TRBD2; cdr3_length: 14; j_call: TRBJ2-5; cdr3_aa: CASSHVGLEETQYF; cdr3_nt: TGTGCCAGCAGCCATGTAGGACTAGAAGAGACCCAGTACTTC
clone_size: NA; v_call: TRBV15; d_call: NA; cdr3_length: 19; j_call: TRBJ1-2; cdr3_aa: CATSRDRGRRGGGTRGYTF; cdr3_nt: TGTGCCACCAGCAGAGATCGTGGTCGGCGGGGAGGGGGAACCCGTGGCTACACCTTC
clone_size: NA; v_call: TRBV5-1; d_call: NA; cdr3_length: 13; j_call: TRBJ2-1; cdr3_aa: CASSLLGNNEQFF; cdr3_nt: TGCGCCAGCAGCTTGTTGGGAAACAATGAGCAGTTCTTC
clone_size: NA; v_call: TRBV5-1; d_call: NA; cdr3_length: 16; j_call: TRBJ2-5; cdr3_aa: CASSLQVQGPQETQYF; cdr3_nt: TGCGCCAGCAGCTTACAGGTACAGGGCCCCCAAGAGACCCAGTACTTC
clone_size: NA; v_call: TRBV21-1; d_call: NA; cdr3_length: 16; j_call: TRBJ2-7; cdr3_aa: CASSPRASGSKDEQYF; cdr3_nt: TGTGCCAGCAGCCCGAGAGCTAGCGGGAGTAAGGACGAGCAGTACTTC
clone_size: NA; v_call: TRBV11-2; d_call: NA; cdr3_length: 14; j_call: TRBJ2-7; cdr3_aa: CASSLVDGNYEQYF; cdr3_nt: TGTGCCAGCAGCTTAGTAGACGGAAACTACGAGCAGTACTTC
clone_size: NA; v_call: TRBV5-5; d_call: NA; cdr3_length: 14; j_call: TRBJ2-1; cdr3_aa: CASRGQARYNEQFF; cdr3_nt: TGTGCCAGCAGGGGGCAGGCCAGATACAATGAGCAGTTCTTC
clone_size: once; v_call: TRBV5-1; d_call: TRBD1; cdr3_length: 15; j_call: TRBJ2-1; cdr3_aa: CASSLADRVGNEQFF; cdr3_nt: TGCGCCAGCAGCTTGGCGGACAGGGTGGGAAATGAGCAGTTCTTC
clone_size: NA; v_call: TRBV2; d_call: TRBD1; cdr3_length: 15; j_call: TRBJ1-5; cdr3_aa: CASRGDRVQGQPQHF; cdr3_nt: TGTGCCAGCAGGGGGGACAGGGTGCAGGGTCAGCCCCAGCATTTT
clone_size: NA; v_call: TRBV19; d_call: NA; cdr3_length: 14; j_call: TRBJ2-2; cdr3_aa: CASSIGRLTGELFF; cdr3_nt: TGTGCCAGTAGTATAGGTCGCCTCACCGGGGAGCTGTTTTTT
clone_size: NA; v_call: TRBV9; d_call: TRBD2; cdr3_length: 15; j_call: TRBJ2-1; cdr3_aa: CASSGSSGRINEQFF; cdr3_nt: TGTGCCAGCAGCGGTTCTAGCGGGAGGATAAATGAGCAGTTCTTC
clone_size: NA; v_call: TRBV6-6; d_call: NA; cdr3_length: 12; j_call: TRBJ2-2; cdr3_aa: CASSQAAGELFF; cdr3_nt: TGTGCCAGCAGCCAAGCCGCCGGGGAGCTGTTTTTT
clone_size: NA; v_call: TRBV4-1; d_call: NA; cdr3_length: 15; j_call: TRBJ1-5; cdr3_aa: CASSQTEAGNQPQHF; cdr3_nt: TGCGCCAGCAGCCAGACCGAGGCCGGCAATCAGCCCCAGCATTTT
clone_size: NA; v_call: TRBV19; d_call: NA; cdr3_length: 14; j_call: TRBJ2-5; cdr3_aa: CASRLTGSQETQYF; cdr3_nt: TGTGCCAGTAGGTTGACAGGCTCCCAAGAGACCCAGTACTTC
clone_size: NA; v_call: TRBV7-9; d_call: NA; cdr3_length: 16; j_call: TRBJ1-5; cdr3_aa: CASSLAHGGGNQPQHF; cdr3_nt: TGTGCCAGCAGCTTAGCGCACGGGGGAGGCAATCAGCCCCAGCATTTT
clone_size: NA; v_call: TRBV7-2; d_call: NA; cdr3_length: 13; j_call: TRBJ2-7; cdr3_aa: CASSSKPGYEQYF; cdr3_nt: TGTGCCAGCAGCTCAAAGCCGGGGTACGAGCAGTACTTC
clone_size: NA; v_call: TRBV28; d_call: NA; cdr3_length: 13; j_call: TRBJ2-1; cdr3_aa: CASKTQRTNEQFF; cdr3_nt: TGTGCCAGCAAGACCCAGCGAACGAATGAGCAGTTCTTC
clone_size: NA; v_call: TRBV5-1; d_call: TRBD2; cdr3_length: 16; j_call: TRBJ2-5; cdr3_aa: CASSLGGVSGQETQYF; cdr3_nt: TGCGCCAGCAGCCTGGGTGGGGTTAGCGGGCAAGAGACCCAGTACTTC
clone_size: NA; v_call: TRBV2; d_call: NA; cdr3_length: 13; j_call: TRBJ1-2; cdr3_aa: CASSHRVDYGYTF; cdr3_nt: TGTGCCAGCAGCCACAGGGTGGATTATGGCTACACCTTC
clone_size: NA; v_call: TRBV6-1; d_call: NA; cdr3_length: 13; j_call: TRBJ2-5; cdr3_aa: CASSPKSLGRRDF; cdr3_nt: TGTGCCAGCAGCCCGAAGAGTCTAGGACGGCGCGACTTC
clone_size: NA; v_call: TRBV18; d_call: NA; cdr3_length: 14; j_call: TRBJ2-7; cdr3_aa: CASSPPLVPYEQYF; cdr3_nt: TGTGCCAGCTCACCACCACTAGTTCCCTACGAGCAGTACTTC